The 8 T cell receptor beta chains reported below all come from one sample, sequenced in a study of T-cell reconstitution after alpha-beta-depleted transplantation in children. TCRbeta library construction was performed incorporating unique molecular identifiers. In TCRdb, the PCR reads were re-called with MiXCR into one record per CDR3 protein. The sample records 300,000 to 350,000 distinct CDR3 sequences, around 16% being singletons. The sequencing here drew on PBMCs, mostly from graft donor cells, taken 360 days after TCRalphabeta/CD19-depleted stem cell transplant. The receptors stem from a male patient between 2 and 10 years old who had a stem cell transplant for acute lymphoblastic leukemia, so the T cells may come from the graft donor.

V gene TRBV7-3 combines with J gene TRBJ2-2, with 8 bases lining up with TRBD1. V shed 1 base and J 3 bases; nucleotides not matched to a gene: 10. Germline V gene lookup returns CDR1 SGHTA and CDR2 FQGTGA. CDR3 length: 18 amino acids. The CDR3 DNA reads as TGTGCCAGCAGCTTAAATAGAATCAGGGGGCCGGACACCGGGGAGCTGTTTTTT. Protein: CASSLNRIRGPDTGELFF.

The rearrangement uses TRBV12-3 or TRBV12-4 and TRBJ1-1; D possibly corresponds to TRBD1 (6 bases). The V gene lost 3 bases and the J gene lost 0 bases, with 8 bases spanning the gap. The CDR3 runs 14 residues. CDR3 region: CASSFGQMNTEAFF. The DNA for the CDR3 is TGTGCCAGCAGTTTTGGACAGATGAACACTGAAGCTTTCTTT.

The CDR3 bases are TGTGCCAGCAGTGACTGCAGACTAGCGGGAGAAGGGAACATTCAGTACTTC. Encoded protein: CASSDCRLAGEGNIQYF. The V call is TRBV6-4, the J call TRBJ2-4; 12 bases align to TRBD2. After removal of 1 base from V and 7 bases from J, the junction contained 8 bases not matched to a gene. This CDR3 is built from 17 residues. The germline gives CDR1 MRHNA, CDR2 SNTAGT.

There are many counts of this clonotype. The CDR3 loop is CASSFGPYEQYF. For the CDR3, the DNA is TGTGCCAGCAGTTTCGGACCTTACGAGCAGTACTTC. This chain uses TRBV28 with TRBJ2-7; no clear D gene. Looked up from germline, CDR1 is MDHEN and CDR2 is SYDVKM. CDR3 length: 12 residues. Trimming left V 3 bases short and J 4 bases short, with 7 bases between.

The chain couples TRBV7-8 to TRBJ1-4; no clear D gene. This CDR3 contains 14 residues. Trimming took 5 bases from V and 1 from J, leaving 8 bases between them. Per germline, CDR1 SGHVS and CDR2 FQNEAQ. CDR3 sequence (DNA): TGTGCCAGCAGCCTGGACTTAACTAATGAAAAACTGTTTTTT. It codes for CASSLDLTNEKLFF.

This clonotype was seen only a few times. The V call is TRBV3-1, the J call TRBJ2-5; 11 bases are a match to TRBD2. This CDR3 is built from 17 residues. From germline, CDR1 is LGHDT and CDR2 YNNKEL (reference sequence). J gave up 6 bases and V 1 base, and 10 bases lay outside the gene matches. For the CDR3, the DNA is TGTGCCAGCAGCCAAGGTGTTCCTAGCGGGAGGATCAAGACCCAGTACTTC. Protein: CASSQGVPSGRIKTQYF.

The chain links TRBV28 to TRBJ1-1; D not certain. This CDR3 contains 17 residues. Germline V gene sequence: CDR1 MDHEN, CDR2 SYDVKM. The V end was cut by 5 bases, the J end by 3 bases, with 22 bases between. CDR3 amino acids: CASSLEGIGFLDTEAFF. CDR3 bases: TGTGCCAGCAGTCTCGAGGGTATTGGTTTTTTAGACACTGAAGCTTTCTTT. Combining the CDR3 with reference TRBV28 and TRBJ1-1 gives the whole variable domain DVKVTQSSRYLVKRTGEKVFLECVQDMDHENMFWYRQDPGLGLRLIYFSYDVKMKEKGDIPEGYSVSREKKERFSLILESASTNQTSMYLCASSLEGIGFLDTEAFFGQGTRLTVV.

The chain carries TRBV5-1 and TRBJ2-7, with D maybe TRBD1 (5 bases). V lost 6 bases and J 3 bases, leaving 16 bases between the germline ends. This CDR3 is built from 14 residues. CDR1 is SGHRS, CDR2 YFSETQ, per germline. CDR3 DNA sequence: TGCGCCAGCACCCTTGGAACAGGTTTCTACGAGCAGTACTTC. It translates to CASTLGTGFYEQYF.